This T cell receptor beta chain appears in the sequencing data of a study of CXCR3-negative and CXCR3-positive naive CD8 T cells (dated by TCRdb to about 2019). For the wider study: In total, about 135 million TRB reads were obtained, corresponding to roughly 1.5 +/- 0.3 million reads per library. Diversity and physicochemical repertoire analyses covered about a dozen donors pooled from two independent experiments. TRBV-TRBJ cluster analysis included naive subsets from roughly 5 donors and memory cells from 3 donors. Findings and caveats that apply to the study as a whole: TRB CDR3s from CXCR3-positive naive cells showed higher hydrophobicity (lower Kidera factor 4), lower energy, and higher strength and volume indices than CXCR3-negative naive cells. CXCR3 expression partially decreased after cryopreservation, so most assays used freshly isolated PBMCs. TRBV-TRBJ usage was similar between naive CXCR3-negative and CXCR3-positive cells from the same donor, while memory cells showed distinct patterns. Repertoire diversity was comparably high in both naive subsets but much lower in memory CD8+ T cells. Surface CD5, linked to self-reactivity in mice, was comparable between naive subsets; TCR interaction strength was therefore also inferred from TRB CDR3 physicochemical properties.

Based on the germline V gene, the CDR1 and CDR2 sequences are SGHAT and FQNNGV. Including cysteine and phenylalanine, the CDR3 has 16 amino acids. No DNA is recorded. As regards this clonotype: Its antigen is not yet known.

Data came from a NextSeq 550. The Human TCR Profiling Kit (MiLaboratory) was used to make UMI-labeled 5' RACE TRB cDNA libraries. The full amount of extracted RNA was used for cDNA synthesis, and the full amount of resulting cDNA was used for PCR amplification. Libraries were prepared in parallel with an identical number of PCR cycles. The published analysis was carried out like this. MIGEC and MiXCR extracted about 50,000 +/- 9,200 unique UMI-labeled TRB cDNA molecules per library, requiring at least two reads per UMI. Each library averaged about 40,000 +/- 10,000 functional in-frame TRB CDR3 nucleotide clonotypes without stop codons. Diversity metrics, including normalized Shannon-Wiener and Chao1, were computed in VDJtools after downsampling to 5000 UMI-labeled TRB molecules per sample. VDJtools computed clonotype-size-weighted physicochemical properties of the central five CDR3 residues: interaction energy, strength, volume and Kidera factor 4. Based on TCRdb reprocessing of the reads, there is one entry per CDR3 protein sequence, and DNA is missing. The V and J calls, along with clone size, are taken from TCRdb and not from the paper's own processing. This sample's table has entries for around 60,000 distinct CDR3 sequences. The ten largest clones represent approximately 0.43% of the sample.

Each CD8+ T cell subset was flow-sorted in triplicate, with roughly 330,000 cells per subset placed directly into RLT lysis buffer. To exclude memory contaminants, naive CD8+ T cells were stringently defined as CD45RO-CCR7+CD27+CD95-. Peripheral blood mononuclear cells were isolated from buffy coats using standard density gradient centrifugation. Naive CXCR3-negative and CXCR3-positive CD8+ T cells were flow-sorted using a FACSAria III. Total RNA was extracted from sorted cells using an RNeasy Mini Kit. This receptor was identified in a human donor in good health. Some clones in this sample may be carry-over from other donors' samples. This sequence uses TRBV11-2 and TRBJ2-2; as DNA is missing, the TRBD2 call by TCRdb cannot be tested. What was sequenced was naive CXCR3- CD8+ T cells from blood. Sample cell subset or site, as interpreted from the label and publication: CD45RO-CCR7+CD27+CD95- naive CD8+ T cells lacking CXCR3 (TNR3-). CDR3 region: CASSLDRSGHTGELFF.